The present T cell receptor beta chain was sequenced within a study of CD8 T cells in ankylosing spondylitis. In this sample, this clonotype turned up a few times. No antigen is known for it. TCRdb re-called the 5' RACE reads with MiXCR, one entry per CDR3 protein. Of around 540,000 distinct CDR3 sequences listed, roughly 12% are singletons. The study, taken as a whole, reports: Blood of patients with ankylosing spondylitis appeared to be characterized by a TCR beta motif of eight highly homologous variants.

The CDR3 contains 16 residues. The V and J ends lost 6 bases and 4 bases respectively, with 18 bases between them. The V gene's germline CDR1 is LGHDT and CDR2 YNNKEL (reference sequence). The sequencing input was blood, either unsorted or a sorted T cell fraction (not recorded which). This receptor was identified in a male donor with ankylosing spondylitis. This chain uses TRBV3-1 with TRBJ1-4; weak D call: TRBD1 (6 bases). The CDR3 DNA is TGTGCCAGCAGTCGATCGGCAGGGGAAATTAATGAAAAACTGTTTTTT. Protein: CASSRSAGEINEKLFF.